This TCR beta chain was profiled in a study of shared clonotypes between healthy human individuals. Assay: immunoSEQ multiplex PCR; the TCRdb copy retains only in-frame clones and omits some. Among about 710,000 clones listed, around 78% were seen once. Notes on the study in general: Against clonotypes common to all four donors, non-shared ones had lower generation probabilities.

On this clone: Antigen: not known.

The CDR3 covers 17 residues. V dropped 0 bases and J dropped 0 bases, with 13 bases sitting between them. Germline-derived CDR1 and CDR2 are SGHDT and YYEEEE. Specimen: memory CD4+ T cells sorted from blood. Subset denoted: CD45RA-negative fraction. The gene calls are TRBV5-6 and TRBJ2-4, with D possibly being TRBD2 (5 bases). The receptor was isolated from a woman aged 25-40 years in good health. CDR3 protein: CASSLEIGNLAKNIQYF. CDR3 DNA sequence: TGTGCCAGCAGCTTGGAGATCGGGAATCTAGCCAAAAACATTCAGTACTTC.